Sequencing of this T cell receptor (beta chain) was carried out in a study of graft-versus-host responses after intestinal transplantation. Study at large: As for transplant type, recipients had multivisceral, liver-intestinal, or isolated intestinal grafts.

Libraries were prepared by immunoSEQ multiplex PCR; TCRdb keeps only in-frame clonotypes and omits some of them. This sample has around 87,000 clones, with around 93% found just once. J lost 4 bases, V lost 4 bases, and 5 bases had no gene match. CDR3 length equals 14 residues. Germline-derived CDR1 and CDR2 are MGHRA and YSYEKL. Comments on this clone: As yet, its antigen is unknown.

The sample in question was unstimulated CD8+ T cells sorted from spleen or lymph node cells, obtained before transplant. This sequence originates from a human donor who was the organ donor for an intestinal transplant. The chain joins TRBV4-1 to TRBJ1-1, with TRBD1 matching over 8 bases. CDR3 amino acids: CASSPLTGGTEAFF. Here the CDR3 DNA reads TGCGCCAGCAGCCCTTTAACAGGGGGCACTGAAGCTTTCTTT.